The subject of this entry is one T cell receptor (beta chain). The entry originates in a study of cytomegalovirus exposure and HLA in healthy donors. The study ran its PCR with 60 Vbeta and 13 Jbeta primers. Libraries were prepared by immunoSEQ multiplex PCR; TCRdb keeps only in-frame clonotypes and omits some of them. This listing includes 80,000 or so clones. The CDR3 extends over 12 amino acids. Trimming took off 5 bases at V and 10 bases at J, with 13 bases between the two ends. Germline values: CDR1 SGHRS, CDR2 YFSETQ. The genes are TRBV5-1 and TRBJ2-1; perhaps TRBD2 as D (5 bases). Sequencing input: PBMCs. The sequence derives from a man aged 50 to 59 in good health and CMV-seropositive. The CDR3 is CASSGYSGEQFF. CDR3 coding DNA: TGCGCCAGCAGTGGCTACTCGGGGGAGCAGTTCTTC.